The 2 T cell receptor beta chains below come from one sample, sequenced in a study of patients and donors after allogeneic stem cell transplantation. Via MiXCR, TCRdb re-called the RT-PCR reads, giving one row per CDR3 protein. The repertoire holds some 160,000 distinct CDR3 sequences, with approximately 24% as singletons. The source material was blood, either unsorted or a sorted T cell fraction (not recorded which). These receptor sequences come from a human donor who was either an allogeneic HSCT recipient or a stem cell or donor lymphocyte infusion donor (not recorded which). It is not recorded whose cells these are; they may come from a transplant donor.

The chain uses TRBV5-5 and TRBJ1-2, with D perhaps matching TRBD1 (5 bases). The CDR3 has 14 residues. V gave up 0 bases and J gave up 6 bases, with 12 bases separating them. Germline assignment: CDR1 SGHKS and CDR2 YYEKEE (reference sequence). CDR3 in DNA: TGTGCCAGCAGCTTGGACGGCAGGGCGGATGGCTACACCTTC. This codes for CASSLDGRADGYTF. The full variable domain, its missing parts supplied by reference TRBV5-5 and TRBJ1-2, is DAGVTQSPTHLIKTRGQQVTLRCSPISGHKSVSWYQQVLGQGPQFIFQYYEKEERGRGNFPDRFSARQFPNYSSELNVNALLLGDSALYLCASSLDGRADGYTFGSGTRLTVV.

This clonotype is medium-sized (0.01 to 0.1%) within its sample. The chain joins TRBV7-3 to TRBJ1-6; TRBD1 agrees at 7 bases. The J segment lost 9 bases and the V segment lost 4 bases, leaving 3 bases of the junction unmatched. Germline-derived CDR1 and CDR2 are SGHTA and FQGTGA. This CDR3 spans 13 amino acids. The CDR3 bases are TGTGCCAGCAGCTCAGGGGGGAGTTCACCCCTCCACTTT. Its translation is CASSSGGSSPLHF.